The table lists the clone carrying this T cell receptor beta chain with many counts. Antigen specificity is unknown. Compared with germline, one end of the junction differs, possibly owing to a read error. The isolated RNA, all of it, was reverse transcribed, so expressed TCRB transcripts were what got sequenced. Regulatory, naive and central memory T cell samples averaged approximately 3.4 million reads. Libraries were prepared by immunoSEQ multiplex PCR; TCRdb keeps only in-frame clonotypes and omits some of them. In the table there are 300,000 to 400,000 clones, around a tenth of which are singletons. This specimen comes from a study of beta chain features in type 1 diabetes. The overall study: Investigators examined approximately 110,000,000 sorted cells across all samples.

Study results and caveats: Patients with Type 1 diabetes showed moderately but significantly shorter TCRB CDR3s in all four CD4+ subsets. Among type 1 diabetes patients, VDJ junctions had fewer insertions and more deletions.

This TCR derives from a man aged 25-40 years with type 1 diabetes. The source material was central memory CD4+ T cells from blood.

CDR3 region: CASSPGQGYDEQFF. CDR3 coding DNA: TGTGCTAGCAGTCCGGGACAGGGCTACGATGAGCAGTTCTTC. J is TRBJ2-1 and V is TRBV7-7; TRBD1 agrees at 9 bases. This CDR3 is 14 amino acids long. Per germline, CDR1 SSHAT and CDR2 FNYEAQ (reference sequence).